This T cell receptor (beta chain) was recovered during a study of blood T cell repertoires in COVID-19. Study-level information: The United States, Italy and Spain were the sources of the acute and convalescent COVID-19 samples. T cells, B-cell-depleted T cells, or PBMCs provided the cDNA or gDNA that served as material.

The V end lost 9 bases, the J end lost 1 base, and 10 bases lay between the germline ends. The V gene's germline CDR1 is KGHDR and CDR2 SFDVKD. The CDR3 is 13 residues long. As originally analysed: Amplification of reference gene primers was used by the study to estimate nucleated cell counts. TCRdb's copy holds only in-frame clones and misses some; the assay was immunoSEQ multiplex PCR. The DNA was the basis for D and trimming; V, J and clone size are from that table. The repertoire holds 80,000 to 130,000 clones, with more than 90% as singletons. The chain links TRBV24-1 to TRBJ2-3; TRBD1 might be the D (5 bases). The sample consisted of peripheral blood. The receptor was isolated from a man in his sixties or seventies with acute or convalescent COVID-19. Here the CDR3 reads CATEGARTDTQYF. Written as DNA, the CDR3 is TGTGCCACCGAAGGGGCTCGCACAGATACGCAGTATTTT.